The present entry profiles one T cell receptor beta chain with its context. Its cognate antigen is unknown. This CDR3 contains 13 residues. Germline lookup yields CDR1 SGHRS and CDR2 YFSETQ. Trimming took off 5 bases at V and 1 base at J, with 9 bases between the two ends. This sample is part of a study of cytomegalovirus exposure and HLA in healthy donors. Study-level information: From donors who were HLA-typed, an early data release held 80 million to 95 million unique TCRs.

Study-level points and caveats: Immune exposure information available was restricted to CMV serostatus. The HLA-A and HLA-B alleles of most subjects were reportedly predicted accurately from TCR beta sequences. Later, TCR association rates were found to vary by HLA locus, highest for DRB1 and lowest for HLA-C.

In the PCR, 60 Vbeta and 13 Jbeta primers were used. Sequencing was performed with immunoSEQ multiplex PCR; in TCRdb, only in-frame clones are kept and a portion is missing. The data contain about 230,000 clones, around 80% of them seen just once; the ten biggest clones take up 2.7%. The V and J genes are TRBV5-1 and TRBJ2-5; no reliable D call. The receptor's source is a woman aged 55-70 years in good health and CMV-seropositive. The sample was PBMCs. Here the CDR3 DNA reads TGCGCCAGCAGTCTGGTGAGCCAAGAGACCCAGTACTTC. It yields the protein CASSLVSQETQYF.